This TCR beta chain is drawn from a study of human T cells and chemical hapten exposure. The overall study: Across the whole study, which lasted roughly five months, patients were given diphenylcyclopropenone on the scalp once a week.

Single cDNA molecules in the library carried unique molecular identifiers attached during preparation. Under the authors' procedure: Sampled TCR counts reached a median of roughly 100,000 per sample, with values ranging from roughly 20,000 to 700,000. TCRdb independently ran MiXCR on the RACE reads; one entry per CDR3 protein. These V and J calls derive from TCRdb rather than the authors' analysis. Of 55,000 to 75,000 distinct CDR3 sequences in the sample, under 15% were seen once. As for time point: patch test 3, about 24 weeks after DPC sensitization. The treatment here: therapeutic diphenylcyclopropenone sensitization with weekly scalp DPC. People who gave samples had alopecia, were 18 to 70 years old, and were suitable for DPC. The CDR3 runs to 13 residues. Germline assignment: CDR1 SNHLY and CDR2 FYNNEI. V was clipped by 4 bases and J by 3 bases, with 9 bases between them.

V is TRBV2 and J is TRBJ2-5; TRBD1 might be the D (6 bases). This specimen consisted of whole blood, obtained in connection with sensitization to the hapten diphenylcyclopropenone (DPC). This TCR derives from a young man with alopecia areata. Some clones in this sample may be carry-over from other donors' samples. The CDR3 DNA follows: TGTGCCAGCAGTGGGGACATGGAAGAGACCCAGTACTTC. It translates to CASSGDMEETQYF.